Listed here are 21 T cell receptor beta chains from one sample, sequenced in a study of blood T cell repertoires in COVID-19. Produced via immunoSEQ multiplex PCR; TCRdb's table is partial and in-frame only. The profile shows some 240,000 clones, roughly 84% of them singletons. The sample was peripheral blood. The receptors come from a woman aged 40 to 50 who had recovered from COVID-19.

The chain combines TRBV7-2 with TRBJ1-1, with D possibly TRBD1 on 5 matching bases. V dropped 5 bases and J dropped 1 base, with 17 bases sitting between them. CDR1 and CDR2 (germline): SGHTA, FQGNSA. The CDR3 length is 16 residues. CDR3 protein: CASSKIKGQGNTEAFF. Here the CDR3 DNA reads TGTGCCAGCAGCAAAATTAAAGGGCAGGGGAACACTGAAGCTTTCTTT. Looking up the rest from reference TRBV7-2 and TRBJ1-1 gives the full variable domain: GAGVSQSPSNKVTEKGKDVELRCDPISGHTALYWYRQSLGQGLEFLIYFQGNSAPDKSGLPSDRFSAERTGGSVSTLTIQRTQQEDSAVYLCASSKIKGQGNTEAFFGQGTRLTVV.

The chain employs TRBV13 and TRBJ2-1, with 12 bases lining up with TRBD2. Per the germline V gene, CDR1 is PRHDT and CDR2 is FYEKMQ (reference sequence). The CDR3 loop spans 15 amino acids. J gave up 6 bases and V 3 bases, and 3 bases lay outside the gene matches. Here the CDR3 reads CASSFGTSGPNEQFF. CDR3 in DNA: TGTGCCAGCAGCTTCGGGACTAGCGGGCCCAATGAGCAGTTCTTC. The whole variable domain, remainder taken from reference TRBV13 and TRBJ2-1, is AAGVIQSPRHLIKEKRETATLKCYPIPRHDTVYWYQQGPGQDPQFLISFYEKMQSDKGSIPDRFSAQQFSDYHSELNMSSLELGDSALYFCASSFGTSGPNEQFFGPGTRLTVL.

This clone was seen just once. V is TRBV30 and J is TRBJ2-5; weak D call: TRBD2 (6 bases). The length of the CDR3 is 16 residues. Per the germline V gene, CDR1 is GTSNPN and CDR2 is SVGIG (reference sequence). V was clipped by 1 base and J by 1 base, with 16 bases between them. The CDR3 DNA sequence: TGTGCCTGGAGTGACCCGGGAGCCACCGGCCAAGAGACCCAGTACTTC. Translated, it gives CAWSDPGATGQETQYF. Variable domain in full (rest from reference TRBV30 and TRBJ2-5): SQTIHQWPATLVQPVGSPLSLECTVEGTSNPNLYWYRQAAGRGLQLLFYSVGIGQISSEVPQNLSASRPQDRQFILSSKKLLLSDSGFYLCAWSDPGATGQETQYFGPGTRLLVL.

The gene calls are TRBV2 and TRBJ1-2, with 10 bases that match TRBD1. Germline V gene data show CDR1 as SNHLY and CDR2 as FYNNEI. V was clipped by 6 bases and J by 4 bases; unmatched bases: 5. CDR3 length: 14 amino acids. Here the CDR3 reads CASRQTGGGYGYTF. The CDR3 DNA reads as TGTGCCAGCAGACAGACAGGGGGCGGCTATGGCTACACCTTC.

The chain joins TRBV3-1 (or the pseudogene TRBV3-2) to TRBJ1-3; the D gene is possibly TRBD1 (5 bases). This CDR3 is built from 14 residues. The V and J ends lost 3 bases and 2 bases respectively, with 8 bases between them. CDR1 and CDR2 from the germline V gene are LGHDT and YNNKEL (reference sequence). CDR3 in amino acids: CASSQGGTGNTIYF. DNA of the CDR3: TGTGCCAGCAGCCAGGGGGGGACTGGAAACACCATATATTTT.

About this clone: An end of the junction differs from the germline gene, which may be a read error. The chain carries TRBV7-2 and TRBJ1-5; 9 positions agree with TRBD1. The CDR3 totals 17 residues. Germline lookup yields CDR1 SGHTA and CDR2 FQGNSA. The DNA of the CDR3 is TGTGCCAGCAGCATAGCGGCGGGGACAGGGACCAATCAGCCCCAGCATTTT. This translates into CASSIAAGTGTNQPQHF.

The CDR3 DNA reads TGTGCCAGCTCACCCGGGACAGCGAACACTGAAGCTTTCTTT. Protein: CASSPGTANTEAFF. The chain has TRBV18 and TRBJ1-1, with 7 bases identical to TRBD1. The germline CDR1 and CDR2 sequences are KGHSH and LQKENI. V lost 3 bases, J lost 1 base, and 2 bases stayed unmatched. There are 14 residues in the CDR3.

The chain has TRBV29-1 and TRBJ2-7; 8 nucleotides align to TRBD1. The V and J ends lost 4 bases and 8 bases, in that order; junction bases with no gene match: 7. Germline V gene data show CDR1 as SQVTM and CDR2 as ANQGSEA. This CDR3 comprises 12 residues. The CDR3 DNA reads TGCAGCGTTGGGACAGGGTGGGATCAGCAGTACTTC. Protein sequence: CSVGTGWDQQYF.

This chain joins TRBV11-2 and TRBJ1-4; D might be TRBD1 (5 bases). The CDR3 covers 14 residues. The V gene's germline CDR1 is SGHAT and CDR2 FQNNGV. V was shortened by 5 bases and J by 7 bases, with 14 bases between the two germline ends. The CDR3 here is CASSPAEGREKLFF. The CDR3 DNA follows: TGTGCCAGCAGCCCAGCGGAGGGGCGTGAAAAACTGTTTTTT. Full variable domain (rest looked up from reference TRBV11-2 and TRBJ1-4): EAGVAQSPRYKIIEKRQSVAFWCNPISGHATLYWYQQILGQGPKLLIQFQNNGVVDDSQLPKDRFSAERLKGVDSTLKIQPAKLEDSAVYLCASSPAEGREKLFFGSGTQLSVL.

This sequence joins TRBV14 and TRBJ1-2, with D possibly TRBD1 on 6 matching bases. The CDR3 sequence is 15 residues long. The ends were cut back, 4 bases at V and 2 bases at J, with 14 bases in the middle. The V gene's germline CDR1 is SGHDN and CDR2 FVKESK. The CDR3 DNA sequence: TGTGCCAGCAGCCCCCGTGGGGGGGCCAACTATGGCTACACCTTC. Translating gives CASSPRGGANYGYTF.

V usage is TRBV14 and J usage is TRBJ2-7, with TRBD2 matching 13 bases. The CDR3 has 20 amino acids. Germline V CDR1 and CDR2: SGHDN, FVKESK. The V segment lost 4 bases and the J segment 0 bases; nucleotides outside the gene matches: 15. The CDR3: CASSPRITGTSGASSYEQYF. DNA for the CDR3: TGTGCCAGCAGCCCGAGAATTACCGGGACTAGCGGGGCTAGCTCCTACGAGCAGTACTTC.

The chain joins TRBV4-3 to TRBJ2-3; D gene uncertain. V lost 0 bases and J 3 bases, leaving 4 bases between the germline ends. This CDR3 region has 13 residues. Germline CDR1 LGHNA, CDR2 YSLEER. Here the CDR3 reads CASSQDRTDTQYF. CDR3 nucleotide sequence: TGCGCCAGCAGCCAAGATCGGACAGATACGCAGTATTTT.

The rearrangement links TRBV15 to TRBJ1-6; possibly TRBD1 for D (6 bases). This CDR3 is 13 amino acids long. V shed 7 bases and J shed 7 bases, with 11 bases lying between them. Germline values: CDR1 LNHNV, CDR2 YYDKDF (reference sequence). The CDR3 DNA reads as TGTGCCACCAAAACAGGGTTCAATTCACCCCTCCACTTT. Translation gives CATKTGFNSPLHF.

The V call is TRBV7-6, the J call TRBJ2-3; no firm D call. V dropped 2 bases and J dropped 4 bases, with 10 bases sitting between them. The CDR3 has 14 amino acids. Germline V gene data show CDR1 as SGHVS and CDR2 as FNYEAQ. The CDR3 loop reads CASSLFAGADTQYF. CDR3 nucleotides: TGTGCCAGCAGCTTATTCGCCGGTGCAGATACGCAGTATTTT.

The gene calls are TRBV7-2 and TRBJ2-3, with D possibly matching TRBD2 (6 bases). This CDR3 has 17 amino acids. From germline, CDR1 is SGHTA and CDR2 FQGNSA. Trimming cost V 4 bases and J 3 bases, with 20 bases left between them. The CDR3 loop is CASSSRTTTAPTDTQYF. The CDR3 DNA follows: TGTGCCAGCAGCTCCAGGACTACCACCGCACCTACAGATACGCAGTATTTT.

V gene TRBV7-9 combines with J gene TRBJ2-5; D unresolved. V shed 7 bases and J shed 7 bases, with 16 bases lying between them. Germline CDR1 is SEHNR and CDR2 is FQNEAQ (reference sequence). CDR3 length: 13 residues. For the CDR3, the DNA is TGTGCCAGCACCCTTGCAGGTCGTGGGACCCAGTACTTC. This sequence encodes CASTLAGRGTQYF. The full variable domain, in which reference TRBV7-9 and TRBJ2-5 provide the parts outside the CDR3, is DTGVSQNPRHKITKRGQNVTFRCDPISEHNRLYWYRQTLGQGPEFLTYFQNEAQLEKSRLLSDRFSAERPKGSFSTLEIQRTEQGDSAMYLCASTLAGRGTQYFGPGTRLLVL.

This rearrangement joins TRBV4-3 to TRBJ2-7, with TRBD1 identical over 9 bases. In germline, CDR1 is LGHNA, CDR2 YSLEER. Trimming removed 1 base from V and 4 bases from J; junction bases left unmatched: 5. The CDR3 length is 15 residues. The CDR3 protein is CASSQGTGEFYEQYF. The CDR3 nucleotides read TGCGCCAGCAGCCAAGGGACAGGGGAATTTTACGAGCAGTACTTC.

The chain carries TRBV25-1 and TRBJ1-2; D may be TRBD1 (5 bases). The CDR3 loop spans 12 amino acids. Between the trimmed V and J ends, which lost 6 bases and 7 bases, there was a span of 12 bases. Looked up from germline, CDR1 is MGHDK and CDR2 is SYGVNS. CDR3 loop: CASSTTALGYTF. The CDR3 nucleotides are TGTGCCAGCAGCACGACAGCCCTTGGCTACACCTTC.

There are a few counts of this clone. The CDR3 coding sequence is TGTGCCAGCAGCTTGCAGGATGGGGGGGATCAGCCCCAGCATTTT. This gives the protein CASSLQDGGDQPQHF. The V call is TRBV7-9, the J call TRBJ1-5; D perhaps matches TRBD1 (5 bases). In germline, CDR1 is SEHNR, CDR2 FQNEAQ (reference sequence). Trimming removed 3 bases from V and 5 bases from J, with 14 bases in between. The CDR3 totals 15 residues.

The rearrangement joins TRBV4-3 to TRBJ2-3, with D perhaps TRBD2 (6 bases). CDR1 and CDR2 (germline): LGHNA, YSLEER. Trimming removed 1 base at V and 4 bases at J, with 15 bases between. The CDR3 sequence is 16 residues long. In DNA form, the CDR3 reads TGCGCCAGCAGCCAAGGGTCAAATCCGGGGGCAGATACGCAGTATTTT. Translating gives CASSQGSNPGADTQYF.

The V call is TRBV18, the J call TRBJ2-7; a weak D match, TRBD2 (6 bases). The CDR3 has 14 residues. Germline CDR1 KGHSH, CDR2 LQKENI. Trimming took 6 bases from V and 5 from J, leaving 17 bases between them. CDR3 sequence: CASSQARGGNEQYF. In DNA, the CDR3 is TGTGCCAGCTCCCAAGCCCGGGGAGGTAACGAGCAGTACTTC.